This TCR beta chain was sequenced in a study of PD-L1 blockade in urothelial cancer. At the level of the study: Analysis of blood occurred 3 weeks (second dose) and 6 weeks after treatment start.

A few counts support this clone. Antigen specificity is unknown. The protocol was immunoSEQ multiplex PCR, while the TCRdb copy is restricted to in-frame clones and leaves out a portion. The sample includes tens of thousands of clones, roughly 77% of them seen just once. Study observations and caveats: Tumor-associated TCR clones expanded more in blood at 3 weeks in patients with durable benefit.

The material was PBMCs, obtained around atezolizumab (anti-PD-L1) treatment. The TCR originated in a man between 70 and 80 years old with urothelial cancer.

DNA for the CDR3: TGTGCCAGTAGTACCAACAGACGTGAGCAGTTCTTC. Translating gives CASSTNRREQFF. The gene calls are TRBV19 and TRBJ2-1, with unresolved D. Per the germline V gene, CDR1 is LNHDA and CDR2 is SQIVND (reference sequence). CDR3 size: 12 residues. Trimming removed 4 bases at V and 9 bases at J, with 10 bases between.